The TCR beta chain under discussion was sequenced for a study of blood T cell repertoires in COVID-19. Study at large: The United States, Italy and Spain supplied acute and convalescent COVID-19 samples. Sources were T cells, B-cell-depleted T cells, or PBMCs; the material itself was cDNA or gDNA.

In the authors' workflow: It was from reference gene primer amplification that nucleated cell counts were estimated. Here immunoSEQ multiplex PCR was the method, and the copy in TCRdb shows in-frame clones only, minus some. V and J calls plus clone size are reproduced from that table; the DNA served to infer D and trimming. The table has about 250,000 clones, roughly 85% seen once. Enrollment of patients from Seattle took place during active infection, with longitudinal follow-up. The clonotype originates from a man aged 50-60 years with COVID-19, enrolled during active disease. The sample was peripheral blood.

As DNA, the CDR3 is TGTGCCAGCAGTTTGCCGGGTTCACCCCTCCACTTT. Amino acid sequence: CASSLPGSPLHF. The chain joins TRBV12-3 or TRBV12-4 to TRBJ1-6; no definite D call. The V end was cut by 3 bases, the J end by 9 bases, with 6 bases between. The CDR3 spans 12 residues.